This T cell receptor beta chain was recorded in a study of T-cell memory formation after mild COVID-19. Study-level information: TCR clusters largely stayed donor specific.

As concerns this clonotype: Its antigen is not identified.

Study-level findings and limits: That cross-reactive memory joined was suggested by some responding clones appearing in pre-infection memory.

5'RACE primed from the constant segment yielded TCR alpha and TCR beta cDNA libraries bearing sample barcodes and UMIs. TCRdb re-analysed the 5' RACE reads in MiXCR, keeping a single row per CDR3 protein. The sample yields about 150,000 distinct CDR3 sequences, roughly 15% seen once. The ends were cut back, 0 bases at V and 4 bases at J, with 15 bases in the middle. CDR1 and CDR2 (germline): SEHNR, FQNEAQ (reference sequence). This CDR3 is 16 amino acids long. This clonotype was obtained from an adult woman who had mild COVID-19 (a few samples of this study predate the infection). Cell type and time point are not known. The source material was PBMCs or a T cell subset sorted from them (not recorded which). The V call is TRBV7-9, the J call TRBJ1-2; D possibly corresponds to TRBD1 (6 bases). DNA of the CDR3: TGTGCCAGCAGCTTAGCGCAAGACAGGCTATTCTATGGCTACACCTTC. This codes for CASSLAQDRLFYGYTF.